A single sample gave rise to the 7 T cell receptor beta chains below, sequenced in a study of T cell responses to AZD1222 COVID-19 vaccine. Clones were sequenced by immunoSEQ multiplex PCR, and TCRdb holds only the in-frame ones, with some missing. The sample includes 80,000 to 100,000 clones, around 85% of them seen just once. The sample here was peripheral blood, taken on day 0 of AZD1222 vaccination. Receptors originate from an adult in good health.

The chain links TRBV7-9 to TRBJ2-7; D tentatively reads TRBD1 or TRBD2 (7 bases each). The length of the CDR3 is 14 residues. Per germline, CDR1 SEHNR and CDR2 FQNEAQ (reference sequence). V lost 10 bases to trimming and J lost 0 bases, with 16 bases between them. DNA for the CDR3: TGTGCCACCCAGGGGGGGGCTCGCTCCTACGAGCAGTACTTC. It translates to CATQGGARSYEQYF.

This chain links TRBV11-2 with TRBJ1-6, with 9 bases identical to TRBD1. After removal of 0 bases from V and 5 bases from J, the junction contained 8 bases not matched to a gene. From germline, CDR1 is SGHAT and CDR2 FQNNGV. The CDR3 is 18 amino acids. The DNA for the CDR3 is TGTGCCAGCAGCTTAGATCTGGTGGGGGACAGGGATAATTCACCCCTCCACTTT. As protein: CASSLDLVGDRDNSPLHF.

The chain combines TRBV6-2 or TRBV6-3 with TRBJ2-1, with D unresolved. Germline loops: CDR1 MNHEY, CDR2 SVGEGT. Trimming left V 2 bases short and J 4 bases short, with 12 bases between. The CDR3 is made up of 15 amino acids. In nucleotides, the CDR3 is TGTGCCAGCAGTTACGCCCCGGTACCGTACAATGAGCAGTTCTTC. Translated, it gives CASSYAPVPYNEQFF.

This rearrangement joins TRBV6-5 to TRBJ1-5; D gene uncertain. Trimming pared 5 bases from V and 6 bases from J, leaving 11 bases between. Germline V CDR1 and CDR2: MNHEY, SVGAGI. This CDR3 spans 13 amino acids. Here the CDR3 reads CASSPSVAQPQHF. The CDR3 bases are TGTGCCAGCAGTCCCAGCGTGGCTCAGCCCCAGCATTTT.

This clone was seen a single time. The CDR3 coding sequence is TGCGCCAGCAGCTTGGCCGGACTAGCGGGAGCAGATACGCAGTATTTT. This codes for CASSLAGLAGADTQYF. The gene calls are TRBV5-1 and TRBJ2-3, with 13 positions matching TRBD2. The ends lost 0 bases at V and 4 bases at J; junction bases unmatched: 2. The CDR3 has 16 residues. CDR1 is SGHRS and CDR2 is YFSETQ in the germline V gene. Full variable domain (rest looked up from reference TRBV5-1 and TRBJ2-3): KAGVTQTPRYLIKTRGQQVTLSCSPISGHRSVSWYQQTPGQGLQFLFEYFSETQRNKGNFPGRFSGRQFSNSRSEMNVSTLELGDSALYLCASSLAGLAGADTQYFGPGTRLTVL.

The V call is TRBV11-2, the J call TRBJ2-2; tentative D call: TRBD1 (6 bases). The germline gives CDR1 SGHAT, CDR2 FQNNGV. The V gene lost 3 bases and the J gene lost 4 bases, with 18 bases spanning the gap. The CDR3 has 17 amino acids. CDR3 nucleotide sequence: TGTGCCAGCAGCTTGTCGGACAGCAGATCGAGCACCGGGGAGCTGTTTTTT. This translates into CASSLSDSRSSTGELFF. The entire variable domain, with the rest obtained from reference TRBV11-2 and TRBJ2-2, is as follows: EAGVAQSPRYKIIEKRQSVAFWCNPISGHATLYWYQQILGQGPKLLIQFQNNGVVDDSQLPKDRFSAERLKGVDSTLKIQPAKLEDSAVYLCASSLSDSRSSTGELFFGEGSRLTVL.

Only one count was recorded for this clone. The chain is built from TRBV19 and TRBJ1-6, with unresolved D. With 5 bases removed from V and 5 bases from J, the gap between germline ends came to 10 bases. CDR1 and CDR2 from the germline V gene are LNHDA and SQIVND (reference sequence). CDR3 length: 14 residues. CDR3 region: CASSVVFDNSPLHF. In DNA form, the CDR3 reads TGTGCCAGTAGTGTGGTTTTTGATAATTCACCCCTCCACTTT.